This T cell receptor (beta chain) was identified during a study of CD8 T cells in Susac syndrome. The V gene's germline CDR1 is SGHVS and CDR2 FQNEAQ. This CDR3 is 17 amino acids long. V lost 2 bases, J lost 2 bases, and 16 bases lay in between. A quantity of about 0.5 to 1 ug RNA underwent reverse transcription using random hexamers. TCRdb re-derived calls from the immunoSEQ multiplex PCR reads in MiXCR, one entry per CDR3 protein. The sample has under 150,000 distinct CDR3 sequences; 95% are singletons. Sequencing was performed on CD4+ T cells from PBMCs. This clonotype originated in a human donor with Susac syndrome. The J gene is TRBJ2-4, the V gene TRBV7-8, with TRBD2 as a possible D gene (6 bases). CDR3 loop: CASSLLGTFPTKNIQYF. DNA of the CDR3: TGTGCCAGCAGCTTACTGGGGACTTTCCCTACCAAAAACATTCAGTACTTC.